This T cell receptor (beta chain) comes out of a study of blood T cell repertoires in COVID-19. This table comes from immunoSEQ multiplex PCR, and its TCRdb copy is limited to in-frame clones, with some not included. Of about 170,000 clones listed, 84% are singletons. This CDR3 has 12 residues. The ends lost 7 bases at V and 8 bases at J; junction bases unmatched: 4. The source material was PBMCs or T cells enriched from blood (not recorded which). This TCR was recovered from a man aged 45-60 years who had recovered from COVID-19. The V gene is TRBV12-3 or TRBV12-4, the J gene TRBJ2-2; 7 bases map to TRBD1. The CDR3 reads CASTRQGGELFF. CDR3 bases: TGTGCCAGCACCCGACAGGGTGGGGAGCTGTTTTTT.